These 24 T cell receptor beta chains were all obtained from the same sample, sequenced in a study of HIV-infected patients and healthy controls. MiXCR, run by TCRdb on the 5' RACE reads, gives a single entry per CDR3 protein. In the table there are 15,000 to 20,000 distinct CDR3 sequences, about 17% of which are singletons. Sequencing was performed on CD8+ T cells from blood. The receptors were sampled from a human donor in good health.

This clonotype was picked up a small number of times. This chain joins TRBV6-2 or TRBV6-3 and TRBJ2-7; tentatively, D is TRBD2 (5 bases). CDR3 length: 12 amino acids. The germline gives CDR1 MNHEY, CDR2 SVGEGT. The V end was cut by 6 bases, the J end by 3 bases, with 9 bases between. The CDR3 is CASSPSIYEQYF. DNA for the CDR3: TGTGCCAGCAGCCCTAGCATCTACGAGCAGTACTTC.

There are many counts of this clonotype. The chain has TRBV4-2 and TRBJ2-3; tentative D call: TRBD2 (7 bases). Germline CDR1 reads LGHNA; CDR2 reads YNFKEQ. This CDR3 comprises 11 residues. Trimming left V 6 bases short and J 12 bases short, with 13 bases between. CDR3 residues: CASSLGGAQYF. For the CDR3, the DNA is TGTGCCAGCAGTCTTGGGGGGGCTCAGTATTTT.

A few counts support this clonotype. In nucleotides, the CDR3 is TGTGCCAGCAGCCCTGACCTCCTCAGTCAAGATGAGCAGTTCTTC. Its translation: CASSPDLLSQDEQFF. The chain uses TRBV7-6 and TRBJ2-1; D gene ambiguous. Per the germline V gene, CDR1 is SGHVS and CDR2 is FNYEAQ. V gave up 5 bases and J gave up 8 bases, with 19 bases separating them. The CDR3 length is 15 residues.

This clonotype was counted many times. J is TRBJ1-1 and V is TRBV12-3 or TRBV12-4; a weak D match, TRBD1 (5 bases). Trimming shortened V by 5 bases and J by 1 base, and 11 bases separated the two germline ends. This CDR3 has 14 amino acids. CDR3 sequence: CASSRGLGNTEAFF. The CDR3, as DNA: TGTGCCAGCAGTCGGGGGTTGGGGAACACTGAAGCTTTCTTT.

This clonotype was counted many times. The chain is built from TRBV4-3 and TRBJ2-5, with 9 nucleotides matching TRBD1. This CDR3 is built from 15 residues. Per the germline V gene, CDR1 is LGHNA and CDR2 is YSLEER. J lost 5 bases, V lost 2 bases, and 6 bases had no gene match. The CDR3, as DNA: TGCGCCAGCAGCCAATTCACAGGGGGCTCGGAGACCCAGTACTTC. This gives the protein CASSQFTGGSETQYF.

This clonotype was seen ten or more times. V is TRBV6-2 or TRBV6-3 and J is TRBJ1-1; D not resolved. Trimming stripped 8 bases from V and 5 bases from J, with 12 bases between. In germline, CDR1 is MNHEY, CDR2 SVGEGT. This CDR3 is 12 amino acids long. Written as DNA, the CDR3 is TGTGCCAGCGGTTCGGGTGGGACTGAAGCTTTCTTT. It translates to CASGSGGTEAFF.

Ten or more counts support this clonotype. The chain employs TRBV28 and TRBJ2-3, with unresolved D. Germline V lookup: CDR1 MDHEN, CDR2 SYDVKM. The CDR3 extends over 17 amino acids. Trimming took off 6 bases at V and 1 base at J, with 20 bases between the two ends. Written as DNA, the CDR3 is TGTGCCAGCAGACCTGAAGGGCCGCGAGCTGGCACAGATACGCAGTATTTT. It is translated as CASRPEGPRAGTDTQYF.

This clonotype was picked up many times. This chain links TRBV13 with TRBJ2-5, with unresolved D. The V end was cut by 6 bases, the J end by 4 bases, with 3 bases between. Germline V gene lookup returns CDR1 PRHDT and CDR2 FYEKMQ (reference sequence). This CDR3 is built from 10 residues. The CDR3, as DNA: TGTGCCAGCAGTACAGAGACCCAGTACTTC. It codes for CASSTETQYF.

The table lists this clonotype with many counts. The rearrangement links TRBV20-1 to TRBJ2-1, with TRBD1 as a possible D gene (9 bases). CDR1 is DFQATT, CDR2 SNEGSKA, per germline (reference sequence). With 6 bases removed from V and 4 bases from J, the gap between germline ends came to 19 bases. The CDR3 runs 15 residues. CDR3 amino acids: CSAITGGGGYNEQFF. Written as DNA, the CDR3 is TGCAGTGCAATAACAGGGGGCGGGGGGTACAATGAGCAGTTCTTC.

The rearrangement joins TRBV29-1 to TRBJ2-1; D is possibly TRBD2 (6 bases). In germline, CDR1 is SQVTM, CDR2 ANQGSEA. The CDR3 spans 12 residues. Between the trimmed V and J ends, which lost 6 bases and 9 bases, there was a span of 15 bases. The CDR3 here is CSVHGLHLEQFF. In DNA form, the CDR3 reads TGCAGCGTCCATGGACTACATCTTGAGCAGTTCTTC.

The rearrangement joins TRBV7-8 to TRBJ2-5, with D unresolved. V was trimmed by 5 bases and J by 0 bases, leaving 7 bases between them. The CDR3 sequence is 13 residues long. The V gene's germline CDR1 is SGHVS and CDR2 FQNEAQ. CDR3 nucleotide sequence: TGTGCCAGCAGCCATGGGCACCAAGAGACCCAGTACTTC. This translates into CASSHGHQETQYF.

The rearrangement links TRBV13 to TRBJ2-5; D call uncertain. V was pared by 0 bases and J by 4 bases, with 6 bases between. The V gene's germline CDR1 is PRHDT and CDR2 FYEKMQ (reference sequence). The CDR3 contains 13 residues. The CDR3 protein is CASSLGVAETQYF. DNA for the CDR3: TGTGCCAGCAGCTTAGGAGTCGCAGAGACCCAGTACTTC.

J is TRBJ1-1 and V is TRBV29-1, with TRBD1 matching 8 bases. CDR1 and CDR2 from the germline V gene are SQVTM and ANQGSEA. The V segment lost 5 bases and the J segment 7 bases; nucleotides outside the gene matches: 6. This CDR3 spans 12 amino acids. The DNA of the CDR3 is TGCAGCGTTCTCGGGACAGGAGATGAAGCTTTCTTT. It codes for CSVLGTGDEAFF.

This clonotype occurred many times. Here the CDR3 reads CAWSADTQYF. The DNA for the CDR3 is TGTGCCTGGAGTGCAGATACGCAGTATTTT. The chain carries TRBV30 and TRBJ2-3; D unclear. Germline V gene sequence: CDR1 GTSNPN, CDR2 SVGIG (reference sequence). CDR3 length equals 10 residues. V lost 1 base and J lost 4, with 0 bases in between.

The table lists this clonotype with a few counts. The CDR3 here is CASSLGHGSTDTQYF. CDR3 coding DNA: TGTGCCAGCAGCTTAGGGCACGGGAGCACAGATACGCAGTATTTT. V and J are TRBV7-9 and TRBJ2-3, with no clear D. The CDR3 extends over 15 amino acids. Germline CDR1 reads SEHNR; CDR2 reads FQNEAQ (reference sequence). V was cut by 1 base and J by 0 bases, with 8 bases left in between.

The rearrangement links TRBV19 to TRBJ1-1; D not resolved. The V gene lost 3 bases and the J gene lost 3 bases, with 17 bases spanning the gap. CDR1 is LNHDA and CDR2 is SQIVND in the germline V gene (reference sequence). The CDR3 has 16 amino acids. In DNA form, the CDR3 reads TGTGCCAGTAGTATTGCTTGGGTGGCAGTGGACACTGAAGCTTTCTTT. Its protein product is CASSIAWVAVDTEAFF.

This clonotype was found many times. This chain uses TRBV6-2 or TRBV6-3 with TRBJ2-5; tentatively, D is TRBD2 (5 bases). V was cut by 2 bases and J by 5 bases, with 15 bases left in between. The germline gives CDR1 MNHEY, CDR2 SVGEGT. CDR3 size: 15 residues. CDR3 region: CASSYGGRGVETQYF. The CDR3 nucleotides are TGTGCCAGCAGTTACGGAGGACGGGGAGTGGAGACCCAGTACTTC.

This clonotype counts as medium-sized (0.01 to 0.1%). Written as DNA, the CDR3 is TGCAGTGCCGCACGAGGAGTCACAGATACGCAGTATTTT. It encodes CSAARGVTDTQYF. V is TRBV20-1 and J is TRBJ2-3; D is ambiguous. V shed 6 bases and J shed 2 bases, with 12 bases lying between them. Germline V gives CDR1 DFQATT, CDR2 SNEGSKA (reference sequence). This CDR3 has 13 residues.

This clonotype was recorded at least ten times. The V and J genes are TRBV12-3 or TRBV12-4 and TRBJ1-2, with D possibly TRBD1 on 5 matching bases. This CDR3 has 14 amino acids. The V end lost 5 bases, the J end lost 7 bases, and 17 bases lay between the germline ends. CDR3 region: CASSAGFSSSGYTF. The CDR3 DNA reads as TGTGCCAGCAGTGCAGGGTTCTCCTCTTCTGGCTACACCTTC.

This clonotype has only a few counts. The chain combines TRBV4-1 with TRBJ2-7; D possibly corresponds to TRBD1 (5 bases). Germline CDR1 MGHRA, CDR2 YSYEKL. The CDR3 runs to 14 residues. V shed 0 bases and J shed 3 bases, with 9 bases lying between them. CDR3 DNA: TGCGCCAGCAGCCAAGAAGGCAGGGTCTACGAGCAGTACTTC. This gives the protein CASSQEGRVYEQYF.

This clonotype occurred a few times. This rearrangement joins TRBV4-3 to TRBJ1-4, with 9 bases aligning to TRBD1. This CDR3 comprises 18 residues. V gave up 0 bases and J gave up 3 bases; unmatched junction bases: 8. CDR1 LGHNA and CDR2 YSLEER come from the germline V gene. The DNA for the CDR3 is TGCGCCAGCAGCCAAGAGGATTTTAGGGACAGGGCTAATGAAAAACTGTTTTTT. Protein sequence: CASSQEDFRDRANEKLFF.

The chain couples TRBV6-5 to TRBJ2-3, with unresolved D. The CDR3 covers 12 residues. Trimming removed 1 base from V and 6 bases from J, with 5 bases in between. CDR1 and CDR2 from the germline V gene are MNHEY and SVGAGI. The CDR3 here is CASSYLGDTQYF. CDR3 nucleotide sequence: TGTGCCAGCAGTTACTTGGGGGATACGCAGTATTTT.

The chain is built from TRBV19 and TRBJ2-7, with a tentative D call TRBD2 (6 bases). The CDR3 sequence is 14 residues long. The ends were cut back, 2 bases at V and 2 bases at J, with 10 bases in the middle. Germline V lookup: CDR1 LNHDA, CDR2 SQIVND (reference sequence). DNA of the CDR3: TGTGCCAGTAGTATACGGGACTCTACCTACGAGCAGTACTTC. Amino acid sequence: CASSIRDSTYEQYF.

This clonotype was recorded once. The CDR3 region is CASRSGLAGVNEQFF. CDR3 bases: TGTGCCAGCAGATCGGGACTAGCGGGAGTGAATGAGCAGTTCTTC. The chain uses TRBV6-2 or TRBV6-3 and TRBJ2-1; TRBD2 matches 14 bases. The V gene's germline CDR1 is MNHEY and CDR2 SVGEGT. V lost 6 bases and J lost 7; bases outside the gene matches: 5. The CDR3 is 15 residues long.